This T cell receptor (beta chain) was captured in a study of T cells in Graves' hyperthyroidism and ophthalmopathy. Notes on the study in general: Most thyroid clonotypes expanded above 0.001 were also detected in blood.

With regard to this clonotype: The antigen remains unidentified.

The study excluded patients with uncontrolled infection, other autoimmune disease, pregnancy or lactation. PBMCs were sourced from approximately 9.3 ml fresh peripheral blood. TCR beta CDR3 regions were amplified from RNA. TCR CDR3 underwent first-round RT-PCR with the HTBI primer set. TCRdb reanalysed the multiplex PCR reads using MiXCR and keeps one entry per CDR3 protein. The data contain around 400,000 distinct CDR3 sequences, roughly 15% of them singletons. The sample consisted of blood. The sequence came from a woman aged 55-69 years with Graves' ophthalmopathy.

The CDR3 protein is CATSLGQGLGETQYF. For the CDR3, the DNA is TGTGCCACCTCTTTGGGACAGGGTCTCGGAGAGACCCAGTACTTC. This chain connects TRBV24-1 to TRBJ2-5; 9 nucleotides align to TRBD1. From germline, CDR1 is KGHDR and CDR2 SFDVKD. There are 15 residues in the CDR3. Trimming removed 9 bases from V and 4 bases from J; junction bases left unmatched: 11.